This TCR beta chain was sequenced in a study of T cell clonotyping in hematopoietic cell transplantation (dated by TCRdb to the early 2020s). Turning to the overall study: A total of roughly 130 blood samples were collected in the study from 35 to 45 consecutive transplant recipients and their related donors. Recruitment of patients was conducted between September 2015 and early 2017, and follow-up was continued until September 2020 or death.

The time point label for this specimen denotes: 30 days after allo-HCT. Blood samples were obtained from recipients approximately 28 days before transplant and at days 30, 100 and 180 after transplant. Nuclei Lysis Solution was used to extract genomic DNA from fresh or cryopreserved unfractionated peripheral blood mononuclear cells. On this clone itself: There is no known antigen for this receptor. Base quality data are lacking; no much larger clone is found one base away.

Its CDR3 holds 13 amino acids, cysteine through phenylalanine. This entry keeps only the CDR3 DNA: 39 bases, framed from base 1. V and J are truncated by 1 base and 5 bases respectively, leaving an intervening sequence of 9 bases. CDR1 and CDR2, looked up from the germline V gene (reference sequence), are GTSNPN and SVGIG. Overall results and qualifications from the work: The sample size was limited, and CD4 and CD8 repertoire contributions could not be separated because cells were not sorted. Just a small fraction of recipient repertoires overlapped with donor repertoires, and more than 97% appeared de novo at the given depth. Broader posttransplant TCR repertoire diversity was predicted by donor and pretransplant recipient Inverse Simpson Index values. After transplant, TCR diversity in recipients dropped, and pathologically expanded clonotypes increased progressively from day 30 to day 180.

With the immunoSEQ assay, which is a bias-controlled multiplex PCR relying on V- and J-specific primers, TCR beta CDR3 regions were amplified from genomic DNA. In a second PCR step, a proprietary barcode and Illumina adapter sequences were attached to the CDR3 amplicons. CDR3 libraries were sequenced on an Illumina MiSeq instrument. Concerning the study's data processing: immunoSEQ Analyzer 3.0 was used for export and quality control, with R Bioconductor and Immunarch used for downstream analyses. Only productive rearrangements in the normalized downsampled data set went into calculating the repertoire metrics. In the normalized cohort, clonotypes with more than 5 templates were defined as pathologically expanded. The Inverse Simpson Index was used to measure repertoire diversity. To capture all clonotypes, the CMV-specificity analyses were run on the non-normalized data set. Not all clones reach the TCRdb copy of this immuneACCESS table, which keeps in-frame sequences only. Checked studies attribute under half of the gap to unresolved V genes and leave the rest unexplained. The V and J calls and clone size were taken over from that table, and D and trimming were inferred from the DNA. The sample profile shows fewer than 7,000 clones; roughly 30% of them were found once. Around a sixth of the sample lies in the top ten.

Sequencing used peripheral blood mononuclear cells, obtained 30 days after allogeneic stem cell transplant. The clonotype comes from a female patient in her forties or fifties who had an allogeneic stem cell transplant from an unrelated donor, so the T cells may come from the graft donor. Some clones in this sample may be carry-over from other donors' samples. Rearrangement joined TRBV30 to TRBJ1-5; there is no confident call for the D gene. The CDR3 reads as follows: CAWSGGRDQPQHF. In nucleotide form, the sequence is TGTGCCTGGAGTGGAGGGAGAGATCAGCCCCAGCATTTT. The variable domain in full, with residues beyond the CDR3 obtained from the reference TRBV30 and TRBJ1-5 genes, is SQTIHQWPATLVQPVGSPLSLECTVEGTSNPNLYWYRQAAGRGLQLLFYSVGIGQISSEVPQNLSASRPQDRQFILSSKKLLLSDSGFYLCAWSGGRDQPQHFGDGTRLSIL.